The rows below give T cell receptor beta chains drawn from one sample of a study of vaccination and CD4 T cells after COVID-19. These receptors have no known antigen. MiXCR was run by TCRdb on the PCR reads, yielding one entry per CDR3 protein. The sample lists about 16,000 distinct CDR3 sequences; approximately 40% were seen once. The input for sequencing was CD4+ T cells from blood, cultured in vitro, taken about 7 months after SARS-CoV-2 vaccination. These receptor sequences come from a human donor who had recovered from COVID-19. The CDR3 runs from the conserved cysteine through the conserved F or W. Fields, in order: J gene, clone size, V gene, D gene, CDR3 protein, CDR3 DNA. The D gene is left open where the match is weak. Clone size appears in some rows only: once, few, many, or a class for an expanded clone.

TRBJ2-2,.,TRBV9,.,CASSVGSGVNTGELFF,TGTGCCAGCAGCGTAGGATCGGGCGTGAACACCGGGGAGCTGTTTTTT
TRBJ2-2,.,TRBV6-5,.,CASSYSYSGNTGELFF,TGTGCCAGCAGTTACTCGTATTCGGGGAACACCGGGGAGCTGTTTTTT
TRBJ2-3,.,TRBV7-2,.,CASAPSTDTQYF,TGTGCCAGCGCTCCGAGCACAGATACGCAGTATTTT
TRBJ1-1,.,TRBV28,.,CASSLIREEAFF,TGTGCCAGCAGTTTAATCAGGGAGGAAGCTTTCTTT
TRBJ1-3,.,TRBV20-1,.,CSANRAISGNTIYF,TGCAGTGCTAACAGGGCCATCTCTGGAAACACCATATATTTT
TRBJ2-5,few,TRBV7-2,.,CASSLLSGDSGTQYF,TGTGCCAGCAGCTTACTATCGGGGGATTCTGGGACCCAGTACTTC
TRBJ1-2,.,TRBV7-3,TRBD1,CASGPNRGNGYTF,TGTGCCAGCGGACCAAACAGGGGAAATGGCTACACCTTC
TRBJ2-7,few,TRBV6-1,.,CASSAWGSSYEQYF,TGTGCCAGCAGTGCGTGGGGTAGTTCCTACGAGCAGTACTTC
TRBJ1-3,few,TRBV20-1,.,CSARVAGSNSGNTIYF,TGCAGTGCTAGAGTGGCAGGGAGTAACTCTGGAAACACCATATATTTT
TRBJ2-2,.,TRBV5-1,TRBD1,CASRTGTAGTGELFF,TGCGCCAGCAGGACCGGGACAGCTGGCACCGGGGAGCTGTTTTTT
TRBJ2-3,few,TRBV20-1,.,CSARVGAAVDTQYF,TGCAGTGCTAGAGTAGGGGCAGCCGTAGATACGCAGTATTTT
TRBJ1-5,.,TRBV6-2/TRBV6-3,.,CASSYPGTSNQSQHF,TGTGCCAGCAGTTACCCCGGGACGAGTAATCAGTCCCAGCATTTT
TRBJ2-1,.,TRBV2,.,CASSPNPLEQFF,TGTGCCAGCAGCCCAAACCCGTTGGAGCAGTTCTTC
TRBJ1-1,few,TRBV2,.,CASSLAPNTEAFF,TGTGCCAGCAGTCTCGCTCCGAACACTGAAGCTTTCTTT
TRBJ2-2,few,TRBV7-2,TRBD1,CASSSTRTGGPGELFF,TGTGCCAGCAGCTCCACCAGGACAGGGGGCCCCGGGGAGCTGTTTTTT
TRBJ1-6,.,TRBV5-6,TRBD1,CASSWGTGRNSPLHF,TGTGCCAGCAGCTGGGGGACAGGCAGAAATTCACCCCTCCACTTT
TRBJ2-1,.,TRBV6-2/TRBV6-3,.,CASRPSSYNEQFF,TGTGCCAGCAGACCCAGCTCCTACAATGAGCAGTTCTTC
TRBJ2-5,.,TRBV11-3,.,CASSHSRYQETQYF,TGTGCCAGCAGCCATAGTAGGTACCAAGAGACCCAGTACTTC
TRBJ1-2,once,TRBV2,.,CASTWTGEGYTF,TGTGCCAGCACATGGACGGGTGAGGGCTACACCTTC
TRBJ1-6,.,TRBV19,TRBD1,CASTPETGNSPLHF,TGTGCCAGTACCCCCGAGACAGGGAATTCACCCCTCCACTTT
TRBJ1-5,once,TRBV5-1,.,CASSLIGGNQPQHF,TGCGCCAGCAGCTTGATAGGGGGCAATCAGCCCCAGCATTTT
TRBJ2-7,few,TRBV20-1,.,CSARPKGLTHYEQYF,TGCAGTGCTAGACCTAAGGGCCTGACCCATTACGAGCAGTACTTC
TRBJ2-2,.,TRBV10-3,.,CAIAGFTGQPNTGELFF,TGTGCCATCGCCGGATTCACCGGACAGCCTAACACCGGGGAGCTGTTTTTT
TRBJ2-5,few,TRBV11-2,.,CASGTHLGEETQYF,TGTGCCAGCGGCACTCACCTGGGGGAAGAGACCCAGTACTTC
TRBJ1-5,.,TRBV19,.,CASSPRGLYSNQPQHF,TGTGCCAGTAGTCCCCGGGGACTCTATAGCAATCAGCCCCAGCATTTT
TRBJ2-5,few,TRBV7-9,.,CASSLIYRGTETQYF,TGTGCCAGCAGCTTAATCTATCGGGGGACAGAGACCCAGTACTTC
TRBJ2-3,few,TRBV19,.,CASSIHPLTDTQYF,TGTGCCAGTAGTATTCACCCCCTCACAGATACGCAGTATTTT
TRBJ2-7,.,TRBV20-1,.,CSAREDSTYEQYF,TGCAGTGCTAGAGAGGACAGTACCTACGAGCAGTACTTC
TRBJ2-5,.,TRBV7-9,TRBD1,CASSSTSGTGETQYF,TGTGCCAGCAGCTCTACTTCCGGGACAGGGGAGACCCAGTACTTC
TRBJ2-3,.,TRBV6-1,.,CASFGQPTSTDTQYF,TGTGCCAGTTTTGGACAGCCAACTAGCACAGATACGCAGTATTTT
TRBJ2-3,once,TRBV20-1,TRBD2,CSAYSGGFEDTQYF,TGCAGTGCGTATAGCGGGGGGTTCGAAGATACGCAGTATTTT